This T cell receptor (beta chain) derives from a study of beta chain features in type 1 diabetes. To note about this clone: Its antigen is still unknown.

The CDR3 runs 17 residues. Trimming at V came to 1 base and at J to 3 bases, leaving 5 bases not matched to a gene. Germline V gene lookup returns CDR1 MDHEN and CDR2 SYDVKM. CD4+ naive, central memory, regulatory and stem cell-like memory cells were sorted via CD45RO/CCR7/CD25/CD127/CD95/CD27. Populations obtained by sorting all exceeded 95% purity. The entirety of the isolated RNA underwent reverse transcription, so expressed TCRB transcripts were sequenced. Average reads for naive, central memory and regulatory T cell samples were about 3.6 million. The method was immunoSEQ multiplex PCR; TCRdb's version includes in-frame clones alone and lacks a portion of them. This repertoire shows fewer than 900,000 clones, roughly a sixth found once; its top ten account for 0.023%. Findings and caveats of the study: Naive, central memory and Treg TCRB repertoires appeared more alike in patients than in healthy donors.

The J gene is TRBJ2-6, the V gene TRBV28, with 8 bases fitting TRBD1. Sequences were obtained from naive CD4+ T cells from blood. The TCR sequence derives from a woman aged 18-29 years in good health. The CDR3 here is CASSLFQGAGGANVLTF. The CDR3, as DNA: TGTGCCAGCAGTTTATTTCAGGGGGCAGGTGGGGCCAACGTCCTGACTTTC. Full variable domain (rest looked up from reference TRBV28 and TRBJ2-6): DVKVTQSSRYLVKRTGEKVFLECVQDMDHENMFWYRQDPGLGLRLIYFSYDVKMKEKGDIPEGYSVSREKKERFSLILESASTNQTSMYLCASSLFQGAGGANVLTFGAGSRLTVL.